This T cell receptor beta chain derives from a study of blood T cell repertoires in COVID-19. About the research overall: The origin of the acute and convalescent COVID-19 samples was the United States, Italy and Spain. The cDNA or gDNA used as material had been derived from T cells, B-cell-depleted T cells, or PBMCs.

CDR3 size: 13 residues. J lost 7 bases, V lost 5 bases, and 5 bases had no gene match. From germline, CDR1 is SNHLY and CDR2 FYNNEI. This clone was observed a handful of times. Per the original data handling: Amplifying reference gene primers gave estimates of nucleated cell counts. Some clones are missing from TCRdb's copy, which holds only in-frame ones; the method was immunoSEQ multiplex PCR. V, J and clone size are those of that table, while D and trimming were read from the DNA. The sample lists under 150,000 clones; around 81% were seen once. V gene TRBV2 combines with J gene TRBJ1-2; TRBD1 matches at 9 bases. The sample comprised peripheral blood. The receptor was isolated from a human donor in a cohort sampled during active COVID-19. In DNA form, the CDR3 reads TGTGCCAGCAGTTGGGACAGGGATTCTGGCTACACCTTC. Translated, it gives CASSWDRDSGYTF.